These 13 T cell receptor beta chains were all obtained from the same sample, sequenced in a study of T cell repertoires in cytomegalovirus infection. TCRdb reanalysed the reads using MiXCR and keeps one entry per CDR3 protein. This sample has around 130,000 distinct CDR3 sequences; roughly 8.2% occur once, and the top ten carry about a tenth. Material: PBMCs. Receptor source: a human donor in good health (CMV status not recorded). Some clones in this sample may be carry-over from other donors' samples.

In this sample, this clonotype turned up many times. The chain couples TRBV12-3 or TRBV12-4 to TRBJ2-1, with TRBD1 identical over 8 bases. CDR3 length: 13 residues. The J segment lost 14 bases and the V segment lost 8 bases, leaving 14 bases of the junction unmatched. This CDR3 reads CASQPLPGGVKFF. CDR3 nucleotides: TGTGCCAGCCAACCTCTACCAGGGGGCGTGAAGTTCTTC.

This clonotype was recorded at least ten times. The CDR3 DNA reads as TGTGCCAGCAGCTTGGGAACAGGACGGGATGGCTACACCTTC. Translated, it gives CASSLGTGRDGYTF. The genes are TRBV7-2 and TRBJ1-2; a weak D match, TRBD1 (5 bases). Trimming removed 3 bases from V and 6 bases from J, with 14 bases in between. The CDR3 sequence is 14 residues long. Per germline, CDR1 SGHTA and CDR2 FQGNSA.

This clonotype was picked up a small number of times. The rearrangement joins TRBV20-1 to TRBJ1-2; 7 bases map to TRBD1. The CDR3 is 11 amino acids. V shed 5 bases and J 8 bases; nucleotides not matched to a gene: 5. The germline V gene encodes CDR1 DFQATT and CDR2 SNEGSKA (reference sequence). The CDR3 DNA reads as TGCAGTGCTGACGACAGGGTCGGCTACACCTTC. The encoded protein is CSADDRVGYTF.

The table lists this clonotype with a few counts. The chain combines TRBV2 with TRBJ1-6; 8 bases fit TRBD1. V lost 7 bases to trimming and J lost 7 bases; unmatched junction nucleotides: 3. Germline V CDR1 and CDR2: SNHLY, FYNNEI. This CDR3 contains 13 residues. CDR3 in DNA: TGTGCCAGCACGGACAGGGAAAATTCACCCCTCCACTTT. Translated: CASTDRENSPLHF.

In its sample, this clonotype was seen many times. The chain carries TRBV7-2 and TRBJ2-2; tentative D call: TRBD2 (5 bases). Germline lookup yields CDR1 SGHTA and CDR2 FQGNSA. This CDR3 has 19 amino acids. Trimming removed 5 bases at V and 5 bases at J, with 27 bases between. This CDR3 is CASSKNWPLGIGETGELFF. CDR3 coding DNA: TGTGCCAGCAGCAAGAACTGGCCCTTAGGTATCGGGGAGACCGGGGAGCTGTTTTTT.

V and J are TRBV20-1 and TRBJ2-3, with TRBD2 identical over 11 bases. Germline CDR1 DFQATT, CDR2 SNEGSKA (reference sequence). CDR3 length equals 16 residues. Trimming took 6 bases from V and 1 from J; bases not matched to a gene: 9. The CDR3 protein is CSASRLAGSGTDTQYF. In DNA form, the CDR3 reads TGCAGTGCCAGCCGACTAGCGGGGTCGGGCACAGATACGCAGTATTTT.

This clonotype was found many times. J is TRBJ2-7 and V is TRBV4-1; 8 bases are a match to TRBD1. Germline V gives CDR1 MGHRA, CDR2 YSYEKL. CDR3 length equals 16 residues. J was trimmed by 1 base and V by 1 base; bases with no gene match: 6. The CDR3, as DNA: TGCGCCAGCAGCCAAGTCCCGGGACAGGCGTCCTACGAGCAGTACTTC. Amino acids: CASSQVPGQASYEQYF.

This clonotype was recorded many times. V usage is TRBV7-3 and J usage is TRBJ1-1; possible D gene TRBD1, 5 bases. CDR3 length: 13 amino acids. The V and J ends lost 4 bases and 6 bases respectively, with 12 bases between them. CDR1 is SGHTA, CDR2 FQGTGA, per germline. CDR3 DNA sequence: TGTGCCAGCAGCTCGGGGGGAGTGTCTGAAGCTTTCTTT. Protein: CASSSGGVSEAFF.

The chain has TRBV29-1 and TRBJ2-1; possibly TRBD2 for D (5 bases). CDR1 and CDR2 (germline): SQVTM, ANQGSEA. The CDR3 is made up of 17 amino acids. The V end lost 3 bases, the J end lost 0 bases, and 18 bases lay between the germline ends. This CDR3 is CSVETTNSKLSYNEQFF. For the CDR3, the DNA is TGCAGCGTTGAGACGACTAATTCTAAGCTCTCCTACAATGAGCAGTTCTTC.

This chain uses TRBV20-1 with TRBJ2-1, with 10 bases fitting TRBD1. The length of the CDR3 is 15 residues. Trimming took 1 base from V and 8 from J; bases not matched to a gene: 8. Germline CDR1 reads DFQATT; CDR2 reads SNEGSKA (reference sequence). CDR3 in DNA: TGCAGTGCTAGAGTTTTCCGGGACAGGGGACATGAGCAGTTCTTC. This translates into CSARVFRDRGHEQFF.

The chain is built from TRBV5-1 and TRBJ1-4; the match to TRBD1 covers 8 bases. Germline loops: CDR1 SGHRS, CDR2 YFSETQ. V lost 3 bases, J lost 8 bases, and 12 bases stayed unmatched. The CDR3 is 16 residues long. This CDR3 is CASSSTSQGAQEKLFF. In nucleotides, the CDR3 is TGCGCCAGCAGCTCTACTTCGCAGGGGGCACAGGAAAAACTGTTTTTT.

This clonotype came up many times. This rearrangement joins TRBV19 to TRBJ2-1, with D possibly matching TRBD2 (5 bases). Trimming removed 8 bases from V and 4 bases from J, with 9 bases in between. The V gene's germline CDR1 is LNHDA and CDR2 SQIVND (reference sequence). There are 12 residues in the CDR3. The CDR3 region is CASVDYYNEQFF. The CDR3 coding sequence is TGTGCCAGTGTAGACTATTACAATGAGCAGTTCTTC.

In regard to this clonotype: This may stem from a read error, because a much larger clone lies one nucleotide away. The rearrangement links TRBV12-3 or TRBV12-4 to TRBJ2-5, with D possibly called TRBD1 or TRBD2 (5 bases each). The length of the CDR3 is 16 residues. CDR3 residues: CASSFRDVLRTETKYF. CDR3 nucleotide sequence: TGTGCCAGCAGTTTCCGGGACGTACTACGGACGGAGACCAAGTACTTC.